Listed here are 24 T cell receptor beta chains from one sample, sequenced in a study of blood T cell repertoires in COVID-19. TCRdb keeps only in-frame clones here, not all; method: immunoSEQ multiplex PCR. The data contain under 500,000 clones, approximately 90% of them singletons. Specimen: PBMCs or T cells enriched from blood (not recorded which). The receptors stem from a man aged 25-40 years who had recovered from COVID-19.

The CDR3 DNA follows: TGTGCCACCCAGAGCCCGACTAGCTACGAGCAGTACTTC. As protein: CATQSPTSYEQYF. This chain joins TRBV10-3 and TRBJ2-7; D is perhaps TRBD2 (6 bases). Germline loops: CDR1 ENHRY, CDR2 SYGVKD. The V end lost 10 bases, the J end lost 3 bases, and 16 bases lay between the germline ends. CDR3 length: 13 amino acids.

The chain recombines TRBV28 with TRBJ2-4; no clear D gene. V lost 8 bases, J lost 4 bases, and 12 bases lay in between. The V gene's germline CDR1 is MDHEN and CDR2 SYDVKM. This CDR3 has 13 residues. CDR3 bases: TGTGCCAGCTCTAGGCCGAGTAAAAACATTCAGTACTTC. Protein: CASSRPSKNIQYF.

The chain carries TRBV18 and TRBJ1-2, with a possible D match to TRBD1 (5 bases). The CDR3 consists of 15 residues. V lost 2 bases and J lost 7, with 17 bases in between. In germline, CDR1 is KGHSH, CDR2 LQKENI. The CDR3 coding sequence is TGTGCCAGCTCACCAATGGACATAACGGGTGGTGGCTACACCTTC. Encoded protein: CASSPMDITGGGYTF. The full variable domain, with the rest looked up from reference TRBV18 and TRBJ1-2, is NAGVMQNPRHLVRRRGQEARLRCSPMKGHSHVYWYRQLPEEGLKFMVYLQKENIIDESGMPKERFSAEFPKEGPSILRIQQVVRGDSAAYFCASSPMDITGGGYTFGSGTRLTVV.

This rearrangement joins TRBV5-4 to TRBJ2-1; TRBD2 matches 9 bases. This CDR3 comprises 14 residues. CDR1 and CDR2 (germline): SGHNT, YYREEE (reference sequence). V lost 6 bases, J lost 4 bases, and 5 bases stayed unmatched. The CDR3 coding sequence is TGTGCCAGCACAGCGGGAGGCCGATACAATGAGCAGTTCTTC. Its protein is CASTAGGRYNEQFF.

This chain joins TRBV7-3 and TRBJ2-1, with TRBD1 as a possible D gene (6 bases). The CDR3 consists of 14 residues. V lost 3 bases to trimming and J lost 6 bases, with 12 bases between them. The germline gives CDR1 SGHTA, CDR2 FQGTGA. The CDR3: CASSLSRGSNEQFF. The DNA of the CDR3 is TGTGCCAGCAGCTTGTCCAGGGGTTCCAATGAGCAGTTCTTC.

This sequence joins TRBV27 and TRBJ2-7; unclear D gene. With 0 bases removed from V and 3 bases from J, the gap between germline ends came to 6 bases. The CDR3 contains 13 residues. CDR1 is MNHEY and CDR2 is SMNVEV in the germline V gene (reference sequence). CDR3 protein: CASSLSSFYEQYF. The CDR3 nucleotides are TGTGCCAGCAGTTTATCGTCCTTCTACGAGCAGTACTTC.

The V and J genes are TRBV19 and TRBJ2-2; no firm D call. Deletions cut 2 bases from V and 7 bases from J, with 11 bases between. This CDR3 contains 14 residues. The germline gives CDR1 LNHDA, CDR2 SQIVND (reference sequence). CDR3 nucleotide sequence: TGTGCCAGTAGTATAATTGGCGGTGGCGGGGAGCTGTTTTTT. Amino acid sequence: CASSIIGGGGELFF.

This chain uses TRBV5-1 with TRBJ2-7; 9 bases line up with TRBD2. V was clipped by 4 bases and J by 3 bases; unmatched bases: 8. Germline V gene lookup returns CDR1 SGHRS and CDR2 YFSETQ. The CDR3 runs to 15 residues. The CDR3 here is CASSRRLAGDYEQYF. CDR3 DNA sequence: TGCGCCAGCAGCCGCCGTTTAGCGGGAGACTACGAGCAGTACTTC.

This chain uses TRBV3-1 (or the pseudogene TRBV3-2) with TRBJ1-3; D perhaps matches TRBD1 (6 bases). The germline V gene encodes CDR1 LGHDT and CDR2 YNNKEL (reference sequence). The CDR3 spans 16 residues. V lost 0 bases to trimming and J lost 4 bases, with 13 bases between them. CDR3 residues: CASSQDLPGVGNTIYF. The CDR3 DNA follows: TGTGCCAGCAGCCAAGATTTGCCAGGGGTGGGAAACACCATATATTTT.

The rearrangement joins TRBV5-1 to TRBJ2-1, with 11 bases that match TRBD2. This CDR3 comprises 15 residues. Germline V gene sequence: CDR1 SGHRS, CDR2 YFSETQ. With 0 bases clipped from V and 8 bases from J, the junction kept 4 bases outside the gene matches. CDR3 sequence (DNA): TGCGCCAGCAGCTTGGGATTAGCGGGAGGGGATGAGCAGTTCTTC. Protein product: CASSLGLAGGDEQFF.

About this clone: The same CDR3 arises from other DNA sequences in this sample as well. The rearrangement links TRBV3-1 (or the pseudogene TRBV3-2) to TRBJ1-6; tentative D call: TRBD1 (6 bases). V was shortened by 1 base and J by 7 bases, with 8 bases between the two germline ends. CDR1 is LGHDT, CDR2 YNNKEL, per germline (reference sequence). This CDR3 comprises 14 residues. CDR3 amino acids: CASSQVQGNSPLHF. CDR3 nucleotides: TGTGCCAGCAGCCAAGTACAGGGAAATTCACCCCTCCACTTT.

This clone was seen only once. The chain uses TRBV18 and TRBJ1-4; D may be TRBD1 (5 bases). With 3 bases removed from V and 5 bases from J, the gap between germline ends came to 16 bases. This CDR3 has 16 amino acids. Per the germline V gene, CDR1 is KGHSH and CDR2 is LQKENI. The CDR3 nucleotides are TGTGCCAGCTCACCGCCCGGCGGGACGGGGAATGAAAAACTGTTTTTT. Translating gives CASSPPGGTGNEKLFF.

This clone was picked up many times. J is TRBJ2-7 and V is TRBV19; 12 positions agree with TRBD2. CDR1 is LNHDA, CDR2 SQIVND, per germline (reference sequence). The trim removed 5 bases at V and 7 bases at J, leaving 9 bases unmatched. This CDR3 region has 15 residues. This CDR3 reads CASSPWTSGMREQYF. The CDR3 DNA reads as TGTGCCAGTAGTCCTTGGACTAGCGGGATGAGGGAGCAGTACTTC.

The chain links TRBV13 to TRBJ2-7, with 9 positions matching TRBD2. Germline V CDR1 and CDR2: PRHDT, FYEKMQ (reference sequence). V was pared by 0 bases and J by 4 bases, with 7 bases of the junction left unmatched. This CDR3 is built from 16 residues. DNA for the CDR3: TGTGCCAGCAGCTTAGGCTTAGCGGGAGCTTTATACGAGCAGTACTTC. Encoded protein: CASSLGLAGALYEQYF.

The chain couples TRBV5-6 to TRBJ1-4; D call uncertain. CDR1 SGHDT and CDR2 YYEEEE come from the germline V gene. This CDR3 comprises 14 residues. The V end was cut by 0 bases, the J end by 8 bases, with 11 bases between. CDR3 in DNA: TGTGCCAGCAGCTTGGCGAACCTCGGGGAAAAACTGTTTTTT. Translated: CASSLANLGEKLFF. The whole variable domain, remainder taken from reference TRBV5-6 and TRBJ1-4, is DAGVTQSPTHLIKTRGQQVTLRCSPKSGHDTVSWYQQALGQGPQFIFQYYEEEERQRGNFPDRFSGHQFPNYSSELNVNALLLGDSALYLCASSLANLGEKLFFGSGTQLSVL.

This clone has just one count. The chain links TRBV11-2 to TRBJ1-4; no clear D gene. The germline V and J ends were trimmed by 1 base and 10 bases, with 7 bases remaining between them. The length of the CDR3 is 12 residues. The germline gives CDR1 SGHAT, CDR2 FQNNGV. In DNA form, the CDR3 reads TGTGCCAGCAGCTTAGCTGCCGGAAAACTGTTTTTT. Encoded protein: CASSLAAGKLFF.

V and J are TRBV5-1 and TRBJ1-1; D is possibly TRBD1 (6 bases). CDR3 length: 13 amino acids. From germline, CDR1 is SGHRS and CDR2 YFSETQ. Trimming took off 4 bases at V and 5 bases at J, with 12 bases between the two ends. CDR3 loop: CASSVSGDTEAFF. CDR3 nucleotides: TGCGCCAGCAGCGTCTCAGGGGATACTGAAGCTTTCTTT.

The chain combines TRBV7-3 with TRBJ2-3, with D maybe TRBD1 (6 bases). In germline, CDR1 is SGHTA, CDR2 FQGTGA. Trimming shortened V by 4 bases and J by 0 bases, and 8 bases separated the two germline ends. The CDR3 contains 14 residues. CDR3 bases: TGTGCCAGCAGCTCGGGACATAGCACAGATACGCAGTATTTT. Protein: CASSSGHSTDTQYF.

This chain links TRBV15 with TRBJ2-7; D uncertain. CDR1 is LNHNV and CDR2 is YYDKDF in the germline V gene (reference sequence). The CDR3 spans 14 residues. Between the trimmed V and J ends, which lost 1 base and 2 bases, there was a span of 9 bases. For the CDR3, the DNA is TGTGCCACCAGCAGAGTTCTTGACACCTACGAGCAGTACTTC. Protein sequence: CATSRVLDTYEQYF.

The V and J genes are TRBV7-9 and TRBJ2-7; D is unresolved. The germline V and J ends were trimmed by 6 bases and 2 bases, with 20 bases remaining between them. CDR1 is SEHNR, CDR2 FQNEAQ, per germline (reference sequence). This CDR3 has 16 amino acids. CDR3 DNA sequence: TGTGCCAGCAGATCTTTGAGTGGGCCACCCGCCTACGAGCAGTACTTC. Translating gives CASRSLSGPPAYEQYF.

Of note for this clone: The same CDR3 arises from other DNA sequences in this sample as well. The rearrangement links TRBV5-4 to TRBJ1-2; perhaps TRBD1 as D (5 bases). V lost 0 bases to trimming and J lost 2 bases, with 5 bases between them. The CDR3 spans 13 residues. The germline gives CDR1 SGHNT, CDR2 YYREEE (reference sequence). This CDR3 is CASSLDRNYGYTF. The CDR3 DNA follows: TGTGCCAGCAGCTTGGACAGGAACTATGGCTACACCTTC.

The V call is TRBV7-2, the J call TRBJ2-7; 7 bases fit TRBD2. The CDR3 totals 16 residues. The junction had 11 bases not matched to a gene; V was cut back by 4 bases and J by 2 bases. CDR1 and CDR2 from the germline V gene are SGHTA and FQGNSA. CDR3 DNA: TGTGCCAGCAGCTACAGCGGGACGGGTTCCCCCTACGAGCAGTACTTC. This encodes CASSYSGTGSPYEQYF. The entire variable domain, with the rest obtained from reference TRBV7-2 and TRBJ2-7, is as follows: GAGVSQSPSNKVTEKGKDVELRCDPISGHTALYWYRQSLGQGLEFLIYFQGNSAPDKSGLPSDRFSAERTGGSVSTLTIQRTQQEDSAVYLCASSYSGTGSPYEQYFGPGTRLTVT.

The chain combines TRBV30 with TRBJ1-2; a possible D gene is TRBD1 (6 bases). The germline V gene has CDR1 GTSNPN and CDR2 SVGIG (reference sequence). With 7 bases removed from V and 4 bases from J, the gap between germline ends came to 19 bases. This CDR3 region has 14 residues. CDR3 nucleotide sequence: TGTGCCTCCCCGAGGGGGTTTGGGCCCTATGGCTACACCTTC. This translates into CASPRGFGPYGYTF.

This clone was detected ten times or more. The chain recombines TRBV28 with TRBJ1-3; 8 bases are shared with TRBD1. The V gene's germline CDR1 is MDHEN and CDR2 SYDVKM. V was clipped by 4 bases and J by 2 bases; unmatched bases: 10. The CDR3 sequence is 17 residues long. The CDR3 bases are TGTGCCAGCAGTTACCTTCAGGGGGCAGAGGCTGGAAACACCATATATTTT. Amino acids: CASSYLQGAEAGNTIYF.